This TCR beta chain came from a study of T cell changes during pregnancy in multiple sclerosis. Assay: immunoSEQ multiplex PCR; the TCRdb copy retains only in-frame clones and omits some. Of fewer than 70,000 clones listed, more than 75% are singletons. J gave up 4 bases and V 0 bases, and 5 bases lay outside the gene matches. The CDR3 totals 16 residues. Germline CDR1 reads LNHNV; CDR2 reads YYDKDF (reference sequence). This TCR derives from a female donor with multiple sclerosis, enrolled in a pregnancy study. The specimen was peripheral blood, collected in the third trimester of pregnancy. V and J are TRBV15 and TRBJ1-2; 10 positions agree with TRBD1. This CDR3 is CATSRDDRGLIYGYTF. CDR3 nucleotides: TGTGCCACCAGCAGAGATGACAGGGGGCTAATCTATGGCTACACCTTC.